The 24 T cell receptor beta chains in this list originate from one sample, sequenced in a study of shared clonotypes between healthy human individuals. Naive CD8 cells comprised CD45RO-negative, CCR7-positively selected cells, excluding terminally differentiated effector memory CD45RA+ cells. Sequencing was performed with immunoSEQ multiplex PCR; in TCRdb, only in-frame clones are kept and a portion is missing. This repertoire shows hundreds of thousands of clones, roughly 96% found once; its top ten account for about 0.11%. The sequenced material came from naive CD8+ T cells sorted from blood. These receptors came from a woman between 25 and 40 years old in good health.

Of note for this clone: Other DNA sequences in this sample translate to the same CDR3. The chain links TRBV5-6 to TRBJ2-7, with a tentative D call TRBD1 (5 bases). CDR3 length: 13 residues. The ends were cut back, 2 bases at V and 4 bases at J, with 10 bases in the middle. Per the germline V gene, CDR1 is SGHDT and CDR2 is YYEEEE. The CDR3 sequence is CASSLGRAYEQYF. CDR3 coding DNA: TGTGCCAGCAGCTTAGGCAGGGCGTACGAGCAGTACTTC.

The chain combines TRBV28 with TRBJ1-2; no clear D. This CDR3 has 14 residues. Germline V gives CDR1 MDHEN, CDR2 SYDVKM. The V end lost 2 bases, the J end lost 2 bases, and 9 bases lay between the germline ends. The CDR3 nucleotides are TGTGCCAGCAGTTTAGCCAGAGTGAACTATGGCTACACCTTC. It translates to CASSLARVNYGYTF.

This chain connects TRBV15 to TRBJ2-5; 7 positions match TRBD1. Germline CDR1 and CDR2: LNHNV and YYDKDF (reference sequence). Trimming took 5 bases from V and 5 from J; bases not matched to a gene: 14. The CDR3 consists of 16 residues. The CDR3 reads CATSASSGGFRETQYF. CDR3 in DNA: TGTGCCACCAGCGCCTCCTCAGGGGGTTTCAGGGAGACCCAGTACTTC.

The chain links TRBV30 to TRBJ2-7; weak D call: TRBD1 (6 bases). The CDR3 totals 15 residues. The ends were cut back, 0 bases at V and 2 bases at J, with 14 bases in the middle. Germline CDR1 and CDR2: GTSNPN and SVGIG (reference sequence). The CDR3 DNA reads TGTGCCTGGAGTGTAGATACAGGGCAGCCCTACGAGCAGTACTTC. Its translation: CAWSVDTGQPYEQYF.

The rearrangement links TRBV29-1 to TRBJ2-1; 7 nucleotides agree with TRBD2. With V trimmed by 4 bases and J by 5 bases, 11 bases remained unmatched. Germline V gives CDR1 SQVTM, CDR2 ANQGSEA. The CDR3 runs to 15 residues. The CDR3, as DNA: TGCAGCGTTGGAGGGCCTAGCGGAGCCAACAATGAGCAGTTCTTC. It specifies CSVGGPSGANNEQFF.

This clone appeared once. The chain uses TRBV6-1 and TRBJ2-5; no clear D gene. The length of the CDR3 is 14 residues. Trimming took 3 bases from V and 2 from J, leaving 10 bases between them. Germline CDR1 is MNHNS and CDR2 is SASEGT. DNA of the CDR3: TGTGCCAGCAGTGAGAACTTGTTTCAAGAGACCCAGTACTTC. It translates to CASSENLFQETQYF.

The chain combines TRBV5-1 with TRBJ1-1; D uncertain. Trimming stripped 2 bases from V and 0 bases from J, with 11 bases between. Per the germline V gene, CDR1 is SGHRS and CDR2 is YFSETQ. This CDR3 has 15 amino acids. CDR3 loop: CASSLFFTLNTEAFF. The CDR3 DNA is TGCGCCAGCAGCTTATTTTTCACGCTGAACACTGAAGCTTTCTTT.

V is TRBV7-9 and J is TRBJ2-7, with D perhaps TRBD2 (5 bases). V lost 1 base and J 2 bases, leaving 15 bases between the germline ends. This CDR3 region has 16 residues. Germline V gene data show CDR1 as SEHNR and CDR2 as FQNEAQ (reference sequence). Here the CDR3 DNA reads TGTGCCAGCAGCTTAGAGTGGAACGGGAAGGCCTACGAGCAGTACTTC. Its protein is CASSLEWNGKAYEQYF.

The J gene is TRBJ2-7, the V gene TRBV23-1; D is unresolved. TRBV23-1 falls under the ORF class, with uncertain function. CDR3 length: 21 residues. V dropped 3 bases and J dropped 2 bases, with 32 bases sitting between them. The CDR3 spells CASSHTPALDGTEEETYEQYF. The CDR3 DNA reads as TGCGCCAGCAGTCACACCCCAGCCTTGGACGGTACCGAGGAAGAGACCTACGAGCAGTACTTC.

The rearrangement links TRBV25-1 to TRBJ1-1, with D maybe TRBD1 (5 bases). The CDR3 length is 14 residues. V lost 6 bases and J 5 bases, leaving 16 bases between the germline ends. The germline V gene encodes CDR1 MGHDK and CDR2 SYGVNS. CDR3 sequence: CASSDPGGGTEAFF. DNA for the CDR3: TGTGCCAGCAGCGACCCCGGGGGTGGAACTGAAGCTTTCTTT.

Only a few counts were recorded for this clone. The chain couples TRBV28 to TRBJ1-1; maybe TRBD1 (5 bases). The CDR3 is made up of 15 amino acids. Trimming removed 7 bases at V and 2 bases at J, with 17 bases between. The V gene's germline CDR1 is MDHEN and CDR2 SYDVKM. The CDR3 DNA reads TGTGCCAGCACCCCTCCGGGACTCAGTAACACTGAAGCTTTCTTT. Its protein is CASTPPGLSNTEAFF.

The chain recombines TRBV28 with TRBJ2-7; the match to TRBD1 covers 7 bases. The CDR3 sequence is 14 residues long. J gave up 0 bases and V 6 bases, and 5 bases lay outside the gene matches. Germline V gene data show CDR1 as MDHEN and CDR2 as SYDVKM. CDR3 loop: CASSSGTDSYEQYF. The CDR3 DNA is TGTGCCAGCAGCTCCGGGACAGACTCCTACGAGCAGTACTTC.

The V gene is TRBV30, the J gene TRBJ2-3; TRBD2 agrees at 9 bases. V lost 4 bases to trimming and J lost 5 bases; unmatched junction nucleotides: 13. This CDR3 is built from 16 residues. From germline, CDR1 is GTSNPN and CDR2 SVGIG (reference sequence). CDR3 sequence: CAWNGASGIGVDTQYF. The CDR3 DNA reads TGTGCCTGGAATGGTGCTAGCGGGATCGGGGTAGATACGCAGTATTTT.

The chain links TRBV19 to TRBJ1-2, with no clear D. The V end lost 6 bases, the J end lost 4 bases, and 6 bases lay between the germline ends. Germline CDR1 reads LNHDA; CDR2 reads SQIVND (reference sequence). The CDR3 contains 11 residues. The DNA of the CDR3 is TGTGCCAGTAGCCCCGCCTATGGCTACACCTTC. It translates to CASSPAYGYTF.

This clone was observed once. Written as DNA, the CDR3 is TGTGCAGGGAGTGATATGGACAATGAGCAGTTCTTC. As protein: CAGSDMDNEQFF. J is TRBJ2-1 and V is TRBV30; D possibly corresponds to TRBD2 (5 bases). Germline lookup yields CDR1 GTSNPN and CDR2 SVGIG (reference sequence). The CDR3 length is 12 residues.

The chain carries TRBV7-9 and TRBJ2-1; D is unclear. V dropped 5 bases and J dropped 7 bases, with 18 bases sitting between them. This CDR3 is built from 15 residues. Per the germline V gene, CDR1 is SEHNR and CDR2 is FQNEAQ (reference sequence). CDR3 nucleotides: TGTGCCAGCAGCACTCGCCCCGACGGAGCGAATGAGCAGTTCTTC. Its translation is CASSTRPDGANEQFF.

The genes are TRBV5-4 and TRBJ1-1; TRBD1 aligns across 8 bases. Germline lookup yields CDR1 SGHNT and CDR2 YYREEE (reference sequence). This CDR3 has 14 residues. V dropped 2 bases and J dropped 4; count of bases not matched to a gene: 4. The CDR3 region has the DNA TGTGCCAGCAGCTTTCAGGGGGCGCCCACTGAAGCTTTCTTT. It codes for CASSFQGAPTEAFF.

Comment on this clone: This sample includes further DNA sequences coding for the same CDR3. This chain connects TRBV27 to TRBJ2-7, with D maybe TRBD2 (5 bases). This CDR3 comprises 13 residues. Germline V gives CDR1 MNHEY, CDR2 SMNVEV (reference sequence). The germline V and J ends were trimmed by 4 bases and 3 bases, with 10 bases remaining between them. CDR3 in amino acids: CASSSGLLYEQYF. The CDR3 DNA is TGTGCCAGCAGTTCCGGACTCCTCTACGAGCAGTACTTC.

V is TRBV10-2 and J is TRBJ2-2; 11 bases line up with TRBD2. V shed 5 bases, J shed 6 bases, and the junction held 5 bases outside the gene matches. Looked up from germline, CDR1 is WSHSY and CDR2 is SAAADI. CDR3 length: 15 amino acids. The CDR3 protein is CASSRVAGGPGELFF. CDR3 coding DNA: TGCGCCAGCAGTAGGGTAGCGGGAGGGCCCGGGGAGCTGTTTTTT.

J is TRBJ2-2 and V is TRBV4-2; D is possibly TRBD2 (6 bases). Between the trimmed V and J ends, which lost 0 bases and 3 bases, there was a span of 20 bases. In germline, CDR1 is LGHNA, CDR2 YNFKEQ. This CDR3 has 19 amino acids. CDR3 sequence: CASSQDGPWREGDTGELFF. In DNA, the CDR3 is TGTGCCAGCAGCCAAGATGGCCCATGGCGGGAAGGTGACACCGGGGAGCTGTTTTTT.

The gene calls are TRBV7-9 and TRBJ1-1; 7 nucleotides match TRBD1. The germline CDR1 and CDR2 sequences are SEHNR and FQNEAQ (reference sequence). This CDR3 region has 15 residues. The V segment lost 3 bases and the J segment 7 bases; nucleotides outside the gene matches: 11. The CDR3 DNA is TGTGCCAGCAGCTTCTACAACAGGGGATTTGGTGAAGCTTTCTTT. This sequence encodes CASSFYNRGFGEAFF.

This sequence joins TRBV5-5 and TRBJ2-3; tentatively, D is TRBD2 (8 bases). The CDR3 has 16 amino acids. In germline, CDR1 is SGHKS, CDR2 YYEKEE (reference sequence). The V and J ends lost 0 bases and 6 bases respectively, with 17 bases between them. As DNA, the CDR3 is TGTGCCAGCAGCTTGGATTTGACGGGAGGGGGCGATACGCAGTATTTT. This codes for CASSLDLTGGGDTQYF.

The gene calls are TRBV4-1 and TRBJ1-1; a possible D gene is TRBD1 (6 bases). V was cut by 4 bases and J by 3 bases, with 18 bases left in between. Per the germline V gene, CDR1 is MGHRA and CDR2 is YSYEKL. The CDR3 sequence is 16 residues long. The CDR3 DNA reads TGCGCCAGCAGCCCCGCGGGGACAAGGTGGGACACTGAAGCTTTCTTT. Translated, it gives CASSPAGTRWDTEAFF.

This clone was recorded only once. V gene TRBV28 combines with J gene TRBJ2-3, with D possibly being TRBD2 (6 bases). Trimming removed 1 base from V and 1 base from J, with 12 bases in between. CDR1 MDHEN and CDR2 SYDVKM come from the germline V gene. The CDR3 has 16 residues. As DNA, the CDR3 is TGTGCCAGCAGTTTATTAATACCTAGCGGCACAGATACGCAGTATTTT. This sequence encodes CASSLLIPSGTDTQYF.